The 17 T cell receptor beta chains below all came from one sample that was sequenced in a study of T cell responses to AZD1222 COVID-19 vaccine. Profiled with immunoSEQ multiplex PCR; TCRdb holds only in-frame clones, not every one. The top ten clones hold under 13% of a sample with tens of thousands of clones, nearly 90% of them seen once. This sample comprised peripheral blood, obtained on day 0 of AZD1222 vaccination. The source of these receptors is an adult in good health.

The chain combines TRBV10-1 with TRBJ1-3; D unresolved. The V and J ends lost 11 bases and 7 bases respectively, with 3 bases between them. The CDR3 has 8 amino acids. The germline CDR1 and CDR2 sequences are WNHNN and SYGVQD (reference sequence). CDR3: CAGNTIYF. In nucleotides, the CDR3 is TGCGCCGGCAACACCATATATTTT.

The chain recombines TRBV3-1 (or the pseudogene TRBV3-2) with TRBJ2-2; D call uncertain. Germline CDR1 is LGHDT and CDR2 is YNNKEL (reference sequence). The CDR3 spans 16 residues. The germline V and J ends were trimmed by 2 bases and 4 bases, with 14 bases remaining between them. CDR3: CASSQHWAPFTGELFF. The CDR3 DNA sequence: TGTGCCAGCAGCCAACATTGGGCCCCTTTCACCGGGGAGCTGTTTTTT.

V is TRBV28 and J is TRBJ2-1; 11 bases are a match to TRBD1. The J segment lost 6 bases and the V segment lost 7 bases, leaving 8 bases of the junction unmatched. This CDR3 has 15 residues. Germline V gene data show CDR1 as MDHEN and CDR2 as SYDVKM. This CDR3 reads CASTSGGTGGNEQFF. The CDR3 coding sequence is TGTGCCAGCACCTCCGGCGGGACAGGGGGCAATGAGCAGTTCTTC.

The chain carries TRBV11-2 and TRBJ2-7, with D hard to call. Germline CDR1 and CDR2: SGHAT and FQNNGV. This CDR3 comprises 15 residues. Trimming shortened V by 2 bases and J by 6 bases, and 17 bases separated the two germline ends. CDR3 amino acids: CASSLSVMGIGEQYF. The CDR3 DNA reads TGTGCCAGCAGCTTATCCGTCATGGGGATCGGCGAGCAGTACTTC.

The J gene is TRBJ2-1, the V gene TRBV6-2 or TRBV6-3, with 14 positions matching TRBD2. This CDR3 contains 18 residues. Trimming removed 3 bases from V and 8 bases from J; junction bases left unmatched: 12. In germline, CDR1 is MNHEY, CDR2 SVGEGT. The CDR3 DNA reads TGTGCCAGCAGTTATTCGACCGGGACTAGCGGGAGATACGATGAGCAGTTCTTC. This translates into CASSYSTGTSGRYDEQFF.

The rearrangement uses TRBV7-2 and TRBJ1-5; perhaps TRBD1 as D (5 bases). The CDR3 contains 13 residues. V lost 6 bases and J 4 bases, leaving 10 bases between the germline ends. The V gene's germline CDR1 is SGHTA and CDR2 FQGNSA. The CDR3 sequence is CASSSQGNQPQHF. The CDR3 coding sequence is TGTGCCAGCAGTTCCCAGGGAAATCAGCCCCAGCATTTT.

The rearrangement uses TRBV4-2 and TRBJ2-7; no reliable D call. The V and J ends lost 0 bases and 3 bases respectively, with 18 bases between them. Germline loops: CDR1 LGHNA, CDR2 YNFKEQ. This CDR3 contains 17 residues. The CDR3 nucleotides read TGTGCCAGCAGCCAAGATTCCACTGAGGTAGGGCTCTACGAGCAGTACTTC. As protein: CASSQDSTEVGLYEQYF.

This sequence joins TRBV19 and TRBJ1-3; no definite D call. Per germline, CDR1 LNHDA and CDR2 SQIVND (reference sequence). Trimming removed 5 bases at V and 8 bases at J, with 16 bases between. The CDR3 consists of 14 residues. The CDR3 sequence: CASSGSSRGDTIYF. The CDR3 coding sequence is TGTGCCAGTAGTGGCTCCTCCCGCGGGGACACCATATATTTT.

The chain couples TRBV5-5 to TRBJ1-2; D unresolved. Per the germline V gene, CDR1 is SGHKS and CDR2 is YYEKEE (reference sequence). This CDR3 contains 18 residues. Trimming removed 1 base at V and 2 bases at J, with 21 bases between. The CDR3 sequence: CASSLWYDPQSLNYGYTF. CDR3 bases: TGTGCCAGCAGCTTGTGGTACGATCCTCAAAGCCTAAACTATGGCTACACCTTC.

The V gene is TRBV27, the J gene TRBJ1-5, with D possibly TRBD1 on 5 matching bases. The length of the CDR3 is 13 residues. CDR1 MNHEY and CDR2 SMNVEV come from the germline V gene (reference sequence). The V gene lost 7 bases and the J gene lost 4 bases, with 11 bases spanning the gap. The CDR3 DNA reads TGTGCCAGCAAAGACAGTTTAAATCAGCCCCAGCATTTT. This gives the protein CASKDSLNQPQHF.

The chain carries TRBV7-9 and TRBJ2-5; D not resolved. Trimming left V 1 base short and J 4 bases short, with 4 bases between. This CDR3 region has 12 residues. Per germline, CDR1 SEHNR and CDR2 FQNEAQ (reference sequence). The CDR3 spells CASSLGVETQYF. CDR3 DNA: TGTGCCAGCAGCTTAGGGGTAGAGACCCAGTACTTC.

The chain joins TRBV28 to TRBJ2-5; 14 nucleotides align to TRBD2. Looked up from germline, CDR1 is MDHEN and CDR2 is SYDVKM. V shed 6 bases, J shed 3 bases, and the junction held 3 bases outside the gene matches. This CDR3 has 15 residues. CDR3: CASRRLAGGKETQYF. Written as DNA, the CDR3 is TGTGCCAGCAGGAGACTAGCGGGAGGGAAAGAGACCCAGTACTTC.

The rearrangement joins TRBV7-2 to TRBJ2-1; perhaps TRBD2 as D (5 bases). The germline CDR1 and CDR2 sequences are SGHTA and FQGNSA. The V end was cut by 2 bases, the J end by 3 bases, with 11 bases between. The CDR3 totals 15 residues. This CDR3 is CASSLWTQFYNEQFF. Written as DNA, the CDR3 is TGTGCCAGCAGCTTATGGACTCAATTCTACAATGAGCAGTTCTTC.

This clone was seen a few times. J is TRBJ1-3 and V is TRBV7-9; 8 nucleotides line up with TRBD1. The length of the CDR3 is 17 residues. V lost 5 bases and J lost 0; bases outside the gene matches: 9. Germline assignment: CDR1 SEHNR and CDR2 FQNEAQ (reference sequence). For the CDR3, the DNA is TGTGCCAGCAGCCCGAAGGGACAGGCCGACTCTGGAAACACCATATATTTT. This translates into CASSPKGQADSGNTIYF.

CDR3 sequence (DNA): TGTGCCAGCAGTTACGGCAGGGAAGGGGCTTTCTTT. The encoded protein is CASSYGREGAFF. The gene calls are TRBV6-6 and TRBJ1-1; D might be TRBD1 (5 bases). V gave up 2 bases and J gave up 11 bases, with 12 bases separating them. Germline CDR1 and CDR2: MNHNY and SVGAGI (reference sequence). The CDR3 has 12 residues.

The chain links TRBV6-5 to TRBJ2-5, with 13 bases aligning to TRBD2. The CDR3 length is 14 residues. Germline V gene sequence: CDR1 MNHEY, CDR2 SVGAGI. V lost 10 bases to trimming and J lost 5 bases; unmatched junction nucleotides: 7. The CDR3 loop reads CATWTSGGGETQYF. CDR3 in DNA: TGTGCCACCTGGACTAGCGGGGGAGGGGAGACCCAGTACTTC.

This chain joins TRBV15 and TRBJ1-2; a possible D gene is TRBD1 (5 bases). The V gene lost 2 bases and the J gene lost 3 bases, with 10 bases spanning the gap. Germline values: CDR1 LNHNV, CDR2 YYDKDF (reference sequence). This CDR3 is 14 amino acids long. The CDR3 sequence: CATSRKPGDYGYTF. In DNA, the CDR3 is TGTGCCACCAGCAGAAAGCCGGGGGACTATGGCTACACCTTC. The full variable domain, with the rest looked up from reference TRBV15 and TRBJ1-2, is DAMVIQNPRYQVTQFGKPVTLSCSQTLNHNVMYWYQQKSSQAPKLLFHYYDKDFNNEADTPDNFQSRRPNTSFCFLDIRSPGLGDTAMYLCATSRKPGDYGYTFGSGTRLTVV.